One sample yielded the 24 T cell receptor beta chains listed below, sequenced in a study of sequential checkpoint blockade in melanoma. TCRdb's copy holds only in-frame clones and misses some; the assay was immunoSEQ multiplex PCR. The sample yields about 9,500 clones, around three quarters seen once. This sample's treatment: randomized to nivolumab then ipilimumab (arm A) or the reverse (arm B). The material was CD8+ T cells sorted from blood (inferred from file names), obtained from a patient given nivolumab and ipilimumab in sequence. These receptors were obtained from a human donor with melanoma.

The rearrangement links TRBV5-6 to TRBJ1-1; possibly TRBD1 for D (6 bases). The CDR3 runs to 13 residues. The V and J ends lost 4 bases and 4 bases respectively, with 11 bases between them. Germline V gene data show CDR1 as SGHDT and CDR2 as YYEEEE. The CDR3 sequence: CASSLQGPTEAFF. For the CDR3, the DNA is TGTGCCAGCAGCCTACAGGGACCCACTGAAGCTTTCTTT.

Only a few counts were recorded for this clone. The rearrangement uses TRBV19 and TRBJ1-1; D gene ambiguous. Trimming left V 5 bases short and J 1 base short, with 8 bases between. The CDR3 covers 13 residues. The germline V gene encodes CDR1 LNHDA and CDR2 SQIVND (reference sequence). The CDR3 here is CASSDTKNTEAFF. In DNA form, the CDR3 reads TGTGCCAGTAGTGACACAAAGAACACTGAAGCTTTCTTT.

This chain links TRBV7-2 with TRBJ2-1; 10 bases are a match to TRBD2. This CDR3 comprises 15 residues. With V trimmed by 5 bases and J by 7 bases, 8 bases remained unmatched. Germline CDR1 SGHTA, CDR2 FQGNSA. CDR3 DNA: TGTGCCAGCAGCATCCGGACTAGCGGAGGGAATGAGCAGTTCTTC. Translation gives CASSIRTSGGNEQFF.

Only a few counts were recorded for this clone. The genes are TRBV27 and TRBJ2-1; 10 nucleotides match TRBD2. Germline V lookup: CDR1 MNHEY, CDR2 SMNVEV (reference sequence). There are 18 residues in the CDR3. With V trimmed by 3 bases and J by 6 bases, 14 bases remained unmatched. This chain's CDR3 is CASSLRGLASLPGNEQFF. CDR3 DNA: TGTGCCAGCAGTTTGCGGGGACTAGCGAGCCTTCCGGGCAATGAGCAGTTCTTC.

V gene TRBV19 combines with J gene TRBJ2-1; 7 bases are a match to TRBD2. From germline, CDR1 is LNHDA and CDR2 SQIVND (reference sequence). The CDR3 runs 13 residues. V shed 6 bases, J shed 8 bases, and the junction held 7 bases outside the gene matches. The CDR3 coding sequence is TGTGCCAGTAGGCCCGGGACTAACCATGAGCAGTTCTTC. The encoded protein is CASRPGTNHEQFF.

This chain uses TRBV7-9 with TRBJ2-5; the match to TRBD1 covers 8 bases. With 3 bases clipped from V and 5 bases from J, the junction kept 8 bases outside the gene matches. The CDR3 has 15 residues. Germline CDR1 reads SEHNR; CDR2 reads FQNEAQ (reference sequence). CDR3 loop: CASSFTGGRGETQYF. The CDR3 region has the DNA TGTGCCAGCAGCTTTACAGGGGGGCGCGGGGAGACCCAGTACTTC.

A word on this clone: At one end the junction does not follow the germline gene, possibly because of a read error. The rearrangement uses TRBV7-7 and TRBJ1-2; maybe TRBD1 (6 bases). Per the germline V gene, CDR1 is SSHAT and CDR2 is FNYEAQ (reference sequence). The CDR3 consists of 15 residues. The CDR3 loop reads CASSLGLRTAHGYTF. In nucleotides, the CDR3 is TGTGCTAGCAGCTTAGGGCTGAGGACAGCCCATGGCTACACCTTC.

This clone is large (0.1 to 1%) in the sample. V and J are TRBV6-4 and TRBJ2-2; no clear D. This CDR3 spans 15 amino acids. The V end was cut by 5 bases, the J end by 3 bases, with 13 bases between. The germline gives CDR1 MRHNA, CDR2 SNTAGT. The CDR3 loop reads CASSPVGGYTGELFF. The CDR3 DNA follows: TGTGCCAGCAGTCCCGTTGGCGGCTACACCGGGGAGCTGTTTTTT.

The genes are TRBV12-5 and TRBJ1-1; D not certain. Germline lookup yields CDR1 LGHNT and CDR2 FRNRAP. V lost 3 bases and J 6 bases, leaving 5 bases between the germline ends. This CDR3 is 11 amino acids long. The CDR3 sequence is CASGFGSEAFF. As DNA, the CDR3 is TGTGCTAGTGGTTTCGGGTCTGAAGCTTTCTTT.

The V call is TRBV10-2, the J call TRBJ1-1, with D unclear. CDR3 size: 12 residues. Trimming pared 9 bases from V and 5 bases from J, leaving 13 bases between. CDR1 WSHSY and CDR2 SAAADI come from the germline V gene. CDR3 bases: TGCGCCAGTCGCGAGGAGGGTACTGAAGCTTTCTTT. It is translated as CASREEGTEAFF.

V gene TRBV6-6 combines with J gene TRBJ2-1, with a tentative D call TRBD2 (5 bases). The CDR3 length is 15 residues. Trimming removed 0 bases at V and 4 bases at J, with 10 bases between. The germline V gene has CDR1 MNHNY and CDR2 SVGAGI (reference sequence). In DNA form, the CDR3 reads TGTGCCAGCAGTTACTCCCTAGCCGCGTACAATGAGCAGTTCTTC. Translated: CASSYSLAAYNEQFF.

This clone was counted once. The J gene is TRBJ1-1, the V gene TRBV4-1; TRBD1 might be the D (5 bases). CDR3 length equals 16 residues. Trimming cost V 0 bases and J 0 bases, with 11 bases left between them. Germline V CDR1 and CDR2: MGHRA, YSYEKL. This CDR3 is CASSQDRGLMNTEAFF. The CDR3 coding sequence is TGCGCCAGCAGCCAAGATAGGGGACTTATGAACACTGAAGCTTTCTTT.

The chain recombines TRBV19 with TRBJ2-1; the match to TRBD2 covers 13 bases. The CDR3 has 14 amino acids. The trim removed 8 bases at V and 12 bases at J, leaving 10 bases unmatched. CDR1 is LNHDA and CDR2 is SQIVND in the germline V gene (reference sequence). The CDR3 protein is CASGTSGDHERQFF. CDR3 coding DNA: TGTGCCAGTGGGACTAGCGGGGATCACGAACGGCAGTTCTTC.

The V and J genes are TRBV5-3 and TRBJ1-5, with D perhaps matching TRBD1 (5 bases). TRBV5-3 is assigned to the ORF class and has an uncertain function. Trimming pared 0 bases from V and 4 bases from J, leaving 14 bases between. The CDR3 runs 16 residues. CDR3 coding DNA: TGTGCCAGAAGCTTGGTTTTTGGGGCGGGAAATCAGCCCCAGCATTTT. As protein: CARSLVFGAGNQPQHF.

This sequence joins TRBV6-5 and TRBJ1-5; a possible D gene is TRBD1 (5 bases). The V end lost 0 bases, the J end lost 3 bases, and 9 bases lay between the germline ends. Looked up from germline, CDR1 is MNHEY and CDR2 is SVGAGI. This CDR3 comprises 15 residues. The CDR3 sequence: CASSYSQGANQPQHF. Written as DNA, the CDR3 is TGTGCCAGCAGTTACTCCCAGGGTGCCAATCAGCCCCAGCATTTT.

The chain combines TRBV27 with TRBJ1-2; 7 bases map to TRBD1. Germline CDR1 reads MNHEY; CDR2 reads SMNVEV (reference sequence). CDR3 size: 15 residues. After removal of 4 bases from V and 4 bases from J, the junction contained 9 bases not matched to a gene. The CDR3 region is CASSSRQGVGYGYTF. The CDR3 DNA reads as TGTGCCAGCAGTTCAAGACAGGGCGTGGGCTATGGCTACACCTTC.

The chain recombines TRBV5-1 with TRBJ2-7, with 9 positions matching TRBD1. Germline trimming cut 5 bases from V and 6 bases from J; bases unmatched to any gene: 6. CDR3 length: 13 residues. Germline CDR1 is SGHRS and CDR2 is YFSETQ. The CDR3 is CASSMGTGTEQYF. Written as DNA, the CDR3 is TGCGCCAGCAGTATGGGGACAGGGACCGAGCAGTACTTC.

The chain recombines TRBV5-1 with TRBJ2-5; the match to TRBD2 covers 7 bases. The CDR3 sequence is 15 residues long. Germline CDR1 SGHRS, CDR2 YFSETQ. The junction had 6 bases not matched to a gene; V was cut back by 0 bases and J by 4 bases. CDR3 DNA: TGCGCCAGCAGCTTGGATCCAGGGAGGGGAGAGACCCAGTACTTC. As protein: CASSLDPGRGETQYF.

The genes are TRBV6-1 and TRBJ1-1, with D possibly TRBD1 on 6 matching bases. From germline, CDR1 is MNHNS and CDR2 SASEGT. The CDR3 runs 14 residues. The germline V and J ends were trimmed by 7 bases and 0 bases, with 12 bases remaining between them. The CDR3 protein is CASTEGVLNTEAFF. CDR3 bases: TGTGCCAGCACAGAGGGGGTTTTGAACACTGAAGCTTTCTTT.

This clone was picked up one time. The chain is built from TRBV28 and TRBJ2-1; 9 bases line up with TRBD2. The CDR3 runs to 16 residues. Looked up from germline, CDR1 is MDHEN and CDR2 is SYDVKM. V dropped 2 bases and J dropped 5; count of bases not matched to a gene: 7. The CDR3 DNA reads as TGTGCCAGCAGTTTACTAGCGGGAAGGGGGAACAATGAGCAGTTCTTC. Translation gives CASSLLAGRGNNEQFF. The full variable domain, with the rest looked up from reference TRBV28 and TRBJ2-1, is DVKVTQSSRYLVKRTGEKVFLECVQDMDHENMFWYRQDPGLGLRLIYFSYDVKMKEKGDIPEGYSVSREKKERFSLILESASTNQTSMYLCASSLLAGRGNNEQFFGPGTRLTVL.

This clone showed up just a few times. The chain is built from TRBV9 and TRBJ2-1; 8 bases agree with TRBD2. Unmatched junction bases numbered 7, after V lost 3 bases and J lost 8 bases. The CDR3 has 14 residues. CDR1 SGDLS and CDR2 YYNGEE come from the germline V gene. Here the CDR3 DNA reads TGTGCCAGCAGCGAGGCGGGAGGTGTTTATGAGCAGTTCTTC. This codes for CASSEAGGVYEQFF.

The gene calls are TRBV6-1 and TRBJ2-2; 7 positions match TRBD2. J lost 6 bases, V lost 2 bases, and 9 bases had no gene match. The CDR3 loop spans 16 amino acids. The germline V gene has CDR1 MNHNS and CDR2 SASEGT. CDR3 amino acids: CASSERDYLPAGELFF. The DNA of the CDR3 is TGTGCCAGCAGTGAACGGGACTACCTTCCCGCCGGGGAGCTGTTTTTT.

The chain carries TRBV5-5 and TRBJ2-7, with D tentatively TRBD1 (6 bases). Germline-derived CDR1 and CDR2 are SGHKS and YYEKEE (reference sequence). The CDR3 loop spans 12 amino acids. V was shortened by 0 bases and J by 5 bases, with 6 bases between the two germline ends. The CDR3 DNA reads as TGTGCCAGCAGCTTGGCAGGGGACGAGCAGTACGTC. As protein: CASSLAGDEQYV.

This chain connects TRBV6-4 to TRBJ2-1; possibly TRBD1 for D (6 bases). This CDR3 is 15 amino acids long. CDR1 is MRHNA and CDR2 is SNTAGT in the germline V gene. The V and J ends lost 5 bases and 5 bases respectively, with 16 bases between them. The CDR3 bases are TGTGCCAGCAGTAAAGAGGGGGATAAACACAATGAGCAGTTCTTC. Protein product: CASSKEGDKHNEQFF.